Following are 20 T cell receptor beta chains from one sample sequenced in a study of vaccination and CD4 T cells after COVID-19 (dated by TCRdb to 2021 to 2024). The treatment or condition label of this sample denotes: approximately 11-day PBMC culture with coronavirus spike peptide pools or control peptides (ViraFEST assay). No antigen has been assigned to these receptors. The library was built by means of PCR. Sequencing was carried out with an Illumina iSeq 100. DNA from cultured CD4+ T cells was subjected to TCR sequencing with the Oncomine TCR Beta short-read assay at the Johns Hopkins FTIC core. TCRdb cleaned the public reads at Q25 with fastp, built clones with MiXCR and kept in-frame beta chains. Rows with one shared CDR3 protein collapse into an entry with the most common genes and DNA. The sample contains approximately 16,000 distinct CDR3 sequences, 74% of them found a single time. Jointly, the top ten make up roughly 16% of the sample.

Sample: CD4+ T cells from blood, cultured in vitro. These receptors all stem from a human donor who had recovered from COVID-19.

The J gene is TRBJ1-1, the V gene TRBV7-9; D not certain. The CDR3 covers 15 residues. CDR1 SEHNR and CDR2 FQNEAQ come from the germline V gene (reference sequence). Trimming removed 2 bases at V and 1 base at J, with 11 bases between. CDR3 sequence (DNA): TGTGCCAGCAGCTTAACCGGTTTGGCGAACACTGAAGCTTTCTTT. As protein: CASSLTGLANTEAFF.

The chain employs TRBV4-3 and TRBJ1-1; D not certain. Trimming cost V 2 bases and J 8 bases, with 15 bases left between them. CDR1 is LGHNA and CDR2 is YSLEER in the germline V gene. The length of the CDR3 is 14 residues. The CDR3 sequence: CASSQLNSGSEAFF. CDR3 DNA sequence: TGCGCCAGCAGCCAACTAAACTCGGGGTCCGAAGCTTTCTTT.

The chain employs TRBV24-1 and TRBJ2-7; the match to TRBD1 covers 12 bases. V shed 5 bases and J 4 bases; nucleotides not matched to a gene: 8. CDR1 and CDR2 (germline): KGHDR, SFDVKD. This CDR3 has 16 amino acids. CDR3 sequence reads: CATSGGMGQGAYEQYF. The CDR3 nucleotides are TGTGCCACCAGTGGAGGGATGGGACAGGGGGCGTACGAGCAGTACTTC.

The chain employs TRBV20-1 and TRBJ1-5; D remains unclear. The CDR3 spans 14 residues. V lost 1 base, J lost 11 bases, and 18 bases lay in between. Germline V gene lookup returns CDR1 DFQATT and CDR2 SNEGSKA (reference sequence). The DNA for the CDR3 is TGCAGTGCTAGAGGGTTGACAAGGGTAATGGCCCAGCATTTT. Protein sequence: CSARGLTRVMAQHF.

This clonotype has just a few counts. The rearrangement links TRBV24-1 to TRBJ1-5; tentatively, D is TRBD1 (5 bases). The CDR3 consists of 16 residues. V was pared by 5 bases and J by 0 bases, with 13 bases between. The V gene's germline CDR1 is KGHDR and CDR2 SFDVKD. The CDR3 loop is CATSADSSLSNQPQHF. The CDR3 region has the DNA TGTGCCACCAGTGCAGACAGTTCTCTTAGCAATCAGCCCCAGCATTTT.

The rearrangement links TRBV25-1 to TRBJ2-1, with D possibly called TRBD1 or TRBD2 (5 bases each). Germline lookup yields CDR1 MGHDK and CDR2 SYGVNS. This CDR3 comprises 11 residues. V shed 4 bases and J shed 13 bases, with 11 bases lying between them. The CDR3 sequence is CASSAVGAQFF. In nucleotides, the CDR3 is TGTGCCAGCAGTGCTGTCGGGGCCCAGTTCTTC. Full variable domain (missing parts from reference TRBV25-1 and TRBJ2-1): EADIYQTPRYLVIGTGKKITLECSQTMGHDKMYWYQQDPGMELHLIHYSYGVNSTEKGDLSSESTVSRIRTEHFPLTLESARPSHTSQYLCASSAVGAQFFGPGTRLTVL.

DNA for the CDR3: TGCGCCAGCAGCTTGTTCACAGGGGATCCTGGAAACACCATATATTTT. Its protein is CASSLFTGDPGNTIYF. The V and J genes are TRBV5-1 and TRBJ1-3; 7 bases are a match to TRBD1. With V trimmed by 1 base and J by 2 bases, 6 bases remained unmatched. Germline-derived CDR1 and CDR2 are SGHRS and YFSETQ. CDR3 length: 16 residues. Supplemented by reference TRBV5-1 and TRBJ1-3, the full variable domain reads KAGVTQTPRYLIKTRGQQVTLSCSPISGHRSVSWYQQTPGQGLQFLFEYFSETQRNKGNFPGRFSGRQFSNSRSEMNVSTLELGDSALYLCASSLFTGDPGNTIYFGEGSWLTVV.

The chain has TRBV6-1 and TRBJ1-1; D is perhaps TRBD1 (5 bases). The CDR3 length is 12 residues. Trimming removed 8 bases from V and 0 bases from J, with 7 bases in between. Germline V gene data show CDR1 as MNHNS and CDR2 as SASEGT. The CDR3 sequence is CASGQMNTEAFF. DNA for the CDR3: TGTGCCAGCGGACAAATGAACACTGAAGCTTTCTTT.

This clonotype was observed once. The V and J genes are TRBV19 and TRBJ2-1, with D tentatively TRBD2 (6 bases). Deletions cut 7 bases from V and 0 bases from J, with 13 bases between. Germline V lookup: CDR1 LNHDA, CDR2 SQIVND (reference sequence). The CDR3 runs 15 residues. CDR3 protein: CASMRDGSSYNEQFF. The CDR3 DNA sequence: TGTGCCAGTATGAGAGACGGGAGCTCCTACAATGAGCAGTTCTTC.

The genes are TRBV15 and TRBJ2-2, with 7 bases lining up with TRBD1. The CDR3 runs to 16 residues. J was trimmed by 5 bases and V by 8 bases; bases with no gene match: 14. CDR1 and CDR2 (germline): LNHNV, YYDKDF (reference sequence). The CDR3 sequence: CATHRGIVSSTGELFF. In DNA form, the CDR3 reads TGTGCCACCCACAGGGGTATTGTTAGTAGTACCGGGGAGCTGTTTTTT.

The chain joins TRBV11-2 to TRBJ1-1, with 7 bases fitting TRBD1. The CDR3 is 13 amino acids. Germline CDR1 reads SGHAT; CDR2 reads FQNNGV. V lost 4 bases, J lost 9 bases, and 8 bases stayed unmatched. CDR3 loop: CASSSLRGQKAFF. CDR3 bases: TGTGCCAGCAGCTCACTGAGGGGGCAGAAAGCTTTCTTT.

The CDR3 spells CASSSQADPAYNSPLHF. CDR3 DNA: TGTGCCAGCAGCTCCCAAGCGGACCCGGCCTATAATTCACCCCTCCACTTT. V and J are TRBV7-2 and TRBJ1-6; D is ambiguous. CDR1 and CDR2 from the germline V gene are SGHTA and FQGNSA. The CDR3 extends over 17 amino acids. V lost 4 bases, J lost 2 bases, and 15 bases lay in between.

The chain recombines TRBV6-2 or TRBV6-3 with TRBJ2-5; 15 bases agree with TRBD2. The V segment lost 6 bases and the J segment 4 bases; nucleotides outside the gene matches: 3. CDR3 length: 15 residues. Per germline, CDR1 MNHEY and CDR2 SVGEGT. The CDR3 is CASSGTSGRLETQYF. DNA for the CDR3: TGTGCCAGCAGCGGGACTAGCGGGAGGTTAGAGACCCAGTACTTC.

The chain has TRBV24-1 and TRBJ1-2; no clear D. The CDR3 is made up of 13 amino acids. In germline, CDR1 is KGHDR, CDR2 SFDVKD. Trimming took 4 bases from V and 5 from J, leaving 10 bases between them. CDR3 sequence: CATSDQSSYGYTF. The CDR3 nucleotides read TGTGCCACCAGTGACCAGAGCTCGTATGGCTACACCTTC.

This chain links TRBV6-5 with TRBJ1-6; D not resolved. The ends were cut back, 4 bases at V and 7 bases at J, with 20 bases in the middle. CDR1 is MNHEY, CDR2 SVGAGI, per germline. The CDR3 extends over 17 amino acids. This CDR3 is CASSFGKRIRRNSPLHF. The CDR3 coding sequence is TGTGCCAGCAGTTTTGGGAAGCGGATCCGTCGCAATTCACCCCTCCACTTT.

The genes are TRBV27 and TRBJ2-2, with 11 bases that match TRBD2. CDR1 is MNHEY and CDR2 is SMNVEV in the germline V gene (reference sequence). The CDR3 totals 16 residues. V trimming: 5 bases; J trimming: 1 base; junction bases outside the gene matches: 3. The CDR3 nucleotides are TGTGCCAGCAGTGTACTAGCGGGGGAGAACACCGGGGAGCTGTTTTTT. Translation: CASSVLAGENTGELFF.

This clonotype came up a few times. Here the CDR3 DNA reads TGTGCCACCAGCGGAAGATCAGGAGGGACTGAAGCTTTCTTT. It codes for CATSGRSGGTEAFF. The gene calls are TRBV15 and TRBJ1-1; no firm D call. The CDR3 spans 14 residues. V was trimmed by 5 bases and J by 5 bases, leaving 15 bases between them. CDR1 and CDR2 from the germline V gene are LNHNV and YYDKDF (reference sequence).

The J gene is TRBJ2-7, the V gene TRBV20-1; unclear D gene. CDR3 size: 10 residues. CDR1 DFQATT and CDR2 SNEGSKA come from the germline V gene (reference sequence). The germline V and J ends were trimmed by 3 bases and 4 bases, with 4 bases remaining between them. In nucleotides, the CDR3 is TGCAGTGCTAGGGGGTACGAGCAGTACTTC. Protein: CSARGYEQYF.

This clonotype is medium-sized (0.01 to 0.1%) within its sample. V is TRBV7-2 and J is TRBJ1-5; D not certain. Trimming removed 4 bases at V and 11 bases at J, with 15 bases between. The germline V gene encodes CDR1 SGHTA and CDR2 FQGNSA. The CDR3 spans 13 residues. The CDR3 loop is CASSSPPGSAQHF. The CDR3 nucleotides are TGTGCCAGCAGCTCCCCCCCGGGTAGTGCCCAGCATTTT.

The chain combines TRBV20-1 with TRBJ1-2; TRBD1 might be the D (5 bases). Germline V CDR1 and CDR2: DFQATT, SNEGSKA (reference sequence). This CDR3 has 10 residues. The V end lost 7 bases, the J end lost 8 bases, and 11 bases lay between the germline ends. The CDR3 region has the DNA TGCAGTGGGGACCGGTTCGGCTACACCTTC. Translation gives CSGDRFGYTF.